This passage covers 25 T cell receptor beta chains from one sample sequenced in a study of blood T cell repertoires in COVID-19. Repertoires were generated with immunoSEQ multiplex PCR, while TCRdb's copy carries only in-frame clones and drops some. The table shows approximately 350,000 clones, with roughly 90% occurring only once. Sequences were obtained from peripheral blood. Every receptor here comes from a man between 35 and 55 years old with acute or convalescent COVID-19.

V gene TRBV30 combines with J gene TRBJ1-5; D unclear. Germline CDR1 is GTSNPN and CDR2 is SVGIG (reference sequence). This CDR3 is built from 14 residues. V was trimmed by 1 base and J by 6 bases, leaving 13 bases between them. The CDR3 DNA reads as TGTGCCTGGAGTGCAGGCGTGTGGTTTCAGCCCCAGCATTTT. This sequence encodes CAWSAGVWFQPQHF.

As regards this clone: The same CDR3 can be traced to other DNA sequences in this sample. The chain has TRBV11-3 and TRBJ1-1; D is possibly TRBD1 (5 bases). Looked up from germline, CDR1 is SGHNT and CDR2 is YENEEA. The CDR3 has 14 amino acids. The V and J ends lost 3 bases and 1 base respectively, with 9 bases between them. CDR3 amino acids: CASSLGRANTEAFF. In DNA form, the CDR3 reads TGTGCCAGCAGCTTGGGCAGGGCGAACACTGAAGCTTTCTTT.

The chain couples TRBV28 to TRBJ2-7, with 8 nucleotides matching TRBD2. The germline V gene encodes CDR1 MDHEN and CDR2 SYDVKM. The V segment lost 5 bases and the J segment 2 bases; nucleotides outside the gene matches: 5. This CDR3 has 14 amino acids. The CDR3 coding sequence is TGTGCCAGCAGTAAACTAGCGGAGGCCTACGAGCAGTACTTC. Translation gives CASSKLAEAYEQYF.

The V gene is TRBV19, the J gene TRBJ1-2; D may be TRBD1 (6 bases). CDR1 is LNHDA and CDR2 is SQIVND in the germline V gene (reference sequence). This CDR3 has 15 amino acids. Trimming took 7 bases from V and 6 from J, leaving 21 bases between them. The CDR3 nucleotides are TGTGCCAGTATCCACGCGGGGGGGCCGTGGGATGGCTACACCTTC. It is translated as CASIHAGGPWDGYTF.

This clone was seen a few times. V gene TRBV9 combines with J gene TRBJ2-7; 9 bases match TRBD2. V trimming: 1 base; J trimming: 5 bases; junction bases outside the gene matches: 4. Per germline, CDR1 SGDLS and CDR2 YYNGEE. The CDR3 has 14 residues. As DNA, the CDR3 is TGTGCCAGCAGCGTACGGCGGGAGGGCCACGAGCAGTACTTC. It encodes CASSVRREGHEQYF.

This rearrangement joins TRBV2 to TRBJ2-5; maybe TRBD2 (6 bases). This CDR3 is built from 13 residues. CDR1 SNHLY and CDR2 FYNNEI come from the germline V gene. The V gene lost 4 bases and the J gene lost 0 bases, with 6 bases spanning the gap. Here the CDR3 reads CASSAGDQETQYF. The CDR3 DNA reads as TGTGCCAGCAGTGCGGGGGACCAAGAGACCCAGTACTTC.

CDR3 in amino acids: CSASGLRGGYGELFF. CDR3 bases: TGCAGTGCTAGTGGTTTGCGGGGGGGCTACGGGGAGCTGTTTTTT. V usage is TRBV20-1 and J usage is TRBJ2-2; 9 nucleotides align to TRBD2. The CDR3 is 15 residues long. V dropped 3 bases and J dropped 7; count of bases not matched to a gene: 9. In germline, CDR1 is DFQATT, CDR2 SNEGSKA (reference sequence).

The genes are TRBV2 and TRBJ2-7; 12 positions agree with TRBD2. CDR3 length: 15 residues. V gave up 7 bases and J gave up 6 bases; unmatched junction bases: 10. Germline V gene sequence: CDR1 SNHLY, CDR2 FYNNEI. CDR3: CASTKWTSGNGEQYF. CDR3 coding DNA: TGTGCCAGCACAAAATGGACTAGCGGGAATGGCGAGCAGTACTTC. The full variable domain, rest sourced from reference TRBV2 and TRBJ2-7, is EPEVTQTPSHQVTQMGQEVILRCVPISNHLYFYWYRQILGQKVEFLVSFYNNEISEKSEIFDDQFSVERPDGSNFTLKIRSTKLEDSAMYFCASTKWTSGNGEQYFGPGTRLTVT.

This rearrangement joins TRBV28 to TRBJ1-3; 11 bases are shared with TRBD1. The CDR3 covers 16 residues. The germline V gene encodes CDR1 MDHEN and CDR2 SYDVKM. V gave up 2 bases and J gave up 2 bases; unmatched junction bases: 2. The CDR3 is CASSLTGQGAGNTIYF. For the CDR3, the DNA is TGTGCCAGCAGTTTAACGGGACAGGGGGCTGGAAACACCATATATTTT.

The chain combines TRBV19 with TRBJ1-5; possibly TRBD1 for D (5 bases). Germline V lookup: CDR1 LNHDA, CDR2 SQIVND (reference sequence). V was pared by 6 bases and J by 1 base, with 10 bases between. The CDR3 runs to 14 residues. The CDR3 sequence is CASRPDRSNQPQHF. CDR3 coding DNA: TGTGCCAGTAGACCCGACAGAAGCAATCAGCCCCAGCATTTT.

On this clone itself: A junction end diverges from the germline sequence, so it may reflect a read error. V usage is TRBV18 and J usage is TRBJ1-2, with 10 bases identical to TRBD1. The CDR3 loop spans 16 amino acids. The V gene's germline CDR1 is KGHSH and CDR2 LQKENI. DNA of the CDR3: TGTGCCAGCCCACCATCCGGGACAGGGGCTAACTATGGCTACACCTTC. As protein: CASPPSGTGANYGYTF.

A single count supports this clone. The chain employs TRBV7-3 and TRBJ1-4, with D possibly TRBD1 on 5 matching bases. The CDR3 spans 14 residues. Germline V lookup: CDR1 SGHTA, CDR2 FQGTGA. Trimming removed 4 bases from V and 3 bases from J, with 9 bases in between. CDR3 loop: CASSSGGANEKLFF. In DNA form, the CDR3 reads TGTGCCAGCAGCTCCGGAGGGGCTAATGAAAAACTGTTTTTT.

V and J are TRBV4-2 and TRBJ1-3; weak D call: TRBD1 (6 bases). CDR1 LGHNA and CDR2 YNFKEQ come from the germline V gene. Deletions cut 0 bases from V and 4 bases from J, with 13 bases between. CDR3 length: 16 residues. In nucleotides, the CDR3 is TGTGCCAGCAGCCAAGATCTAGCAGGGGTCGGAAACACCATATATTTT. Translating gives CASSQDLAGVGNTIYF.

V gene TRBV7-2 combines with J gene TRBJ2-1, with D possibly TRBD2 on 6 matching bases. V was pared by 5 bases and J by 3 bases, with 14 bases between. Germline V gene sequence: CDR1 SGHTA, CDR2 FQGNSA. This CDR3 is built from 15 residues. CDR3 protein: CASSRARDFYNEQFF. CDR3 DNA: TGTGCCAGCAGCCGGGCTCGGGACTTCTACAATGAGCAGTTCTTC.

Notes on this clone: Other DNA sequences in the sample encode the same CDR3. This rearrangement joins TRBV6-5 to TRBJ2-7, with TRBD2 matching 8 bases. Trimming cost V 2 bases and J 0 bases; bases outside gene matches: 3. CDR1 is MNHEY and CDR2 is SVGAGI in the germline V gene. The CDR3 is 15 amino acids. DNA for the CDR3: TGTGCCAGCAGTTACAGCCTAGCGGGCTCCTACGAGCAGTACTTC. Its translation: CASSYSLAGSYEQYF.

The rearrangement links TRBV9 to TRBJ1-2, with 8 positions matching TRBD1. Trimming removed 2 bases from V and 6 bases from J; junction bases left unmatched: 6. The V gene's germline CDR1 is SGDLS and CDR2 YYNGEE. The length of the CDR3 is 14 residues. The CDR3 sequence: CASSVSGTGHGYTF. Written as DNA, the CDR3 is TGTGCCAGCAGCGTTTCGGGGACAGGACATGGCTACACCTTC.

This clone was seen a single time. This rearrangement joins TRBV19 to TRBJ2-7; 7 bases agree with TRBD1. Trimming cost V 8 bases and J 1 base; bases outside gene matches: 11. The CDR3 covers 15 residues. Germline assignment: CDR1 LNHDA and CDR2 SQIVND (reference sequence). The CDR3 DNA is TGTGCCAGTGCCCAAAGTAAGGGGGCTTCCTACGAGCAGTACTTC. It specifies CASAQSKGASYEQYF.

The CDR3 loop is CSGTGTLPGGGEQFF. In DNA form, the CDR3 reads TGCAGCGGGACCGGGACCCTTCCCGGGGGGGGTGAGCAGTTCTTC. The chain joins TRBV29-1 to TRBJ2-1, with 8 bases aligning to TRBD2. The CDR3 loop spans 15 amino acids. J was trimmed by 9 bases and V by 7 bases; bases with no gene match: 17. The germline V gene encodes CDR1 SQVTM and CDR2 ANQGSEA.

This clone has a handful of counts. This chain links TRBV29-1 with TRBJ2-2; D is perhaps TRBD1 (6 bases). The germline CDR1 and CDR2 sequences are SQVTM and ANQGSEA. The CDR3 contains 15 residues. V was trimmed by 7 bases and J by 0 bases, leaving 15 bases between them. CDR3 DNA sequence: TGCAGCGCAGTGGGGGCTCCCGCGAACACCGGGGAGCTGTTTTTT. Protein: CSAVGAPANTGELFF.

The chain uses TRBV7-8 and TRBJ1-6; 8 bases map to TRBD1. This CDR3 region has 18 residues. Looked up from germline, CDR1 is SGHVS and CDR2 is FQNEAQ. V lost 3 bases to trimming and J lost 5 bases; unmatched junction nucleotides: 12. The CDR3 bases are TGTGCCAGCAGCTTTCCCCAGGGGGCGTTATCCCATAATTCACCCCTCCACTTT. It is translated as CASSFPQGALSHNSPLHF.

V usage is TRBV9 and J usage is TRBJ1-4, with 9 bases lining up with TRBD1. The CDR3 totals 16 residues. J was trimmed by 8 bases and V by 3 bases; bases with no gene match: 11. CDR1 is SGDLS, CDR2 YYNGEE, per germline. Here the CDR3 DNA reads TGTGCCAGCAGCGAATTAACAGGGGGCGGCGGGGAAAAACTGTTTTTT. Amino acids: CASSELTGGGGEKLFF.

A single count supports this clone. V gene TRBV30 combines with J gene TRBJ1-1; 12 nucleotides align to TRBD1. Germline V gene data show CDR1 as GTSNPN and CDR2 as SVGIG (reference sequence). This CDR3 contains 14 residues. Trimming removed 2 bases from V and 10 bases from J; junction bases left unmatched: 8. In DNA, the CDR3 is TGTGCCTGGAGTTCCAGGGACAGGGGGCCGGGAGCTTTCTTT. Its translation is CAWSSRDRGPGAFF.

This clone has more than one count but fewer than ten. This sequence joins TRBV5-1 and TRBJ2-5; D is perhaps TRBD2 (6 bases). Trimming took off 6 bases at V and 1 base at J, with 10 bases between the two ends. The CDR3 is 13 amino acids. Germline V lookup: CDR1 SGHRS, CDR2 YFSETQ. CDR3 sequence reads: CASTLTSQETQYF. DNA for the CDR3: TGCGCCAGCACGCTGACTAGCCAAGAGACCCAGTACTTC.

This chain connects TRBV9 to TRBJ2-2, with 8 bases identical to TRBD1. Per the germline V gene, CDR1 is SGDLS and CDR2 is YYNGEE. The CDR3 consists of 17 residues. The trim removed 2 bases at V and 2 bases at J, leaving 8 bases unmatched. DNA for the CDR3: TGTGCCAGCAGCGTTAGCAGGGGGCGGTTTAACACCGGGGAGCTGTTTTTT. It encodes CASSVSRGRFNTGELFF. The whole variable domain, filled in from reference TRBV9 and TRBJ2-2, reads DSGVTQTPKHLITATGQRVTLRCSPRSGDLSVYWYQQSLDQGLQFLIQYYNGEERAKGNILERFSAQQFPDLHSELNLSSLELGDSALYFCASSVSRGRFNTGELFFGEGSRLTVL.

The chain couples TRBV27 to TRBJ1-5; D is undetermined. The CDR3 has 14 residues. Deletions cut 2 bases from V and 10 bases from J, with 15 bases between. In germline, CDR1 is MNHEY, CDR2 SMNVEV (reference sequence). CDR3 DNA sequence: TGTGCCAGCAGTTTAGCAGGTCAGCAGCTCCCCCAGCATTTT. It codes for CASSLAGQQLPQHF.